Listed below are T cell receptor beta chains from one sample, sequenced in a study of STAT3 mutations in large granular lymphocyte leukemia. Sequencing was performed with immunoSEQ multiplex PCR; in TCRdb, only in-frame clones are kept and a portion is missing. The sample carries under 15,000 clones, about 75% recorded once. Sequencing was carried out using peripheral blood mononuclear cells. The source is a man between 60 and 75 years old with T-cell large granular lymphocyte leukemia. Some clones in this sample may be carry-over from other donors' samples. CDR3s include the opening cysteine and the closing phenylalanine or tryptophan. The order of the fields is J gene, V gene, CDR3 protein.

>TRBJ1-1|TRBV7-9
CASSLLGGNTEAFF
>TRBJ2-1|TRBV9
CASSVEGQRFYNEQFF
>TRBJ2-1|TRBV5-1
CASRPTAGEAGNEQFF
>TRBJ2-7|TRBV7-6
CASSLGQGIPFGYEQYF
>TRBJ2-1|TRBV18
CASSPPSGGSSYNEQFF
>TRBJ1-2|TRBV18
CASFTGRANYGYTF
>TRBJ2-7|TRBV4-1
CASSRGGGSSYEQYF
>TRBJ1-2|TRBV12-5
CASGLRPVYGYTF
>TRBJ1-1|TRBV6-6
CASSQTGTANTEAFF
>TRBJ2-1|TRBV13
CASSLNRGPYNEQFF
>TRBJ1-3|TRBV7-9
CASSAPLLRNTIYF
>TRBJ2-7|TRBV7-2
CASSLAKVAGGQQYF
>TRBJ2-3|TRBV5-6
CASSFRSTDTQYF
>TRBJ1-5|TRBV30
CAWSRAANQPQHF
>TRBJ2-3|TRBV27
CASTPDSHTDTQYF
>TRBJ1-2|TRBV5-6
CASSRDGNYGYTF
>TRBJ2-1|TRBV19
CASSSGGRLNEQFF
>TRBJ1-2|TRBV4-1
CASSQVAGQGYTF
>TRBJ2-7|TRBV7-8
CASSPRLAGVGEQYF
>TRBJ1-1|TRBV6-5
CASHSIRPGYTEAFF
>TRBJ1-5|TRBV27
CASSLGAGLSNQPQHF
>TRBJ2-3|TRBV4-2
CASSQDGTGASTDTQYF
>TRBJ2-7|TRBV19
CASSAGQGYEQYF
>TRBJ2-3|TRBV27
CASSLIRGALSTDTQYF
>TRBJ1-5|TRBV30
CAWSVPLGQGGSNQPQHF
>TRBJ1-5|TRBV7-9
CASSPTGQGSDQPQHF
>TRBJ2-1|TRBV28
CASSRTGGYNEQFF
>TRBJ2-7|TRBV7-6
CASSPEGEAGGIEQYF
>TRBJ2-7|TRBV10-3
CAISAVSGKGSYEQYF
>TRBJ2-7|TRBV7-8
CASSLTGYYEQYF
>TRBJ1-1|TRBV7-6
CASSFREAANTEAFF
>TRBJ2-7|TRBV9
CASSPRWGAYEQYF
>TRBJ2-2|TRBV27
CASSETSGSTGELFF
>TRBJ2-1|TRBV19
CASSIVRAGDQFF
>TRBJ1-3|TRBV18
CASSPEMRNTIYF
>TRBJ1-3|TRBV28
CASSTQDGVSGNTIYF
>TRBJ2-5|TRBV7-2
CASSRGTGESETQYF
>TRBJ1-2|TRBV7-6
CASSRTGANYGYTF
>TRBJ2-2|TRBV7-9
CASSNRGAWSTGELFF
>TRBJ2-6|TRBV28
CASSFRSGANVLTF
>TRBJ2-7|TRBV27
CASSEGTGWEQYF
>TRBJ1-1|TRBV7-9
CASSLWGGMNTEAFF